The 30 T cell receptor beta chains reported below all come from one sample, sequenced in a study of blood T cell repertoires in COVID-19. Assay used: immunoSEQ multiplex PCR; TCRdb lists only in-frame clones, some missing. The table shows 200,000 to 250,000 clones, with 88% occurring only once. The sequencing sample was made of PBMCs or T cells enriched from blood (not recorded which). The receptors shown here come from a woman in her thirties who had been exposed to COVID-19.

The rearrangement links TRBV9 to TRBJ2-1; 10 bases agree with TRBD2. The CDR3 extends over 15 amino acids. Germline V gives CDR1 SGDLS, CDR2 YYNGEE. Unmatched junction bases numbered 3, after V lost 2 bases and J lost 4 bases. The CDR3, as DNA: TGTGCCAGCAGCGTCAGAGCGGGAGGGTACAATGAGCAGTTCTTC. Its protein is CASSVRAGGYNEQFF.

This chain links TRBV7-2 with TRBJ2-7; 12 bases agree with TRBD2. The J segment lost 0 bases and the V segment lost 4 bases, leaving 13 bases of the junction unmatched. The length of the CDR3 is 19 residues. Germline V gene data show CDR1 as SGHTA and CDR2 as FQGNSA. For the CDR3, the DNA is TGTGCCAGCAGCTCCCCTCCGAGACTAGCGGGAGTTTTCTCCTACGAGCAGTACTTC. Protein product: CASSSPPRLAGVFSYEQYF.

The gene calls are TRBV19 and TRBJ2-2, with 8 nucleotides matching TRBD2. The V and J ends lost 1 base and 7 bases, in that order; junction bases with no gene match: 5. CDR3 length: 15 residues. Germline values: CDR1 LNHDA, CDR2 SQIVND (reference sequence). This CDR3 is CASSIGREGHGELFF. The CDR3 region has the DNA TGTGCCAGTAGTATAGGACGGGAGGGCCACGGGGAGCTGTTTTTT.

The V call is TRBV7-2, the J call TRBJ2-7; D possibly corresponds to TRBD2 (7 bases). Germline assignment: CDR1 SGHTA and CDR2 FQGNSA. This CDR3 region has 18 residues. Trimming removed 3 bases from V and 2 bases from J, with 23 bases in between. The CDR3 sequence: CASSFPSNRGGPPYEQYF. CDR3 in DNA: TGTGCCAGCAGCTTCCCCTCAAATCGCGGGGGCCCCCCCTACGAGCAGTACTTC. Complete variable domain (other parts from reference TRBV7-2 and TRBJ2-7): GAGVSQSPSNKVTEKGKDVELRCDPISGHTALYWYRQSLGQGLEFLIYFQGNSAPDKSGLPSDRFSAERTGGSVSTLTIQRTQQEDSAVYLCASSFPSNRGGPPYEQYFGPGTRLTVT.

The gene calls are TRBV29-1 and TRBJ1-2; 12 bases line up with TRBD1. The CDR3 runs to 15 residues. V lost 4 bases to trimming and J lost 4 bases; unmatched junction nucleotides: 7. Looked up from germline, CDR1 is SQVTM and CDR2 is ANQGSEA. The CDR3 DNA is TGCAGCGTTGTTGGCGGGACAGGGGGCTCCTATGGCTACACCTTC. As protein: CSVVGGTGGSYGYTF.

The rearrangement joins TRBV6-5 to TRBJ1-2; 10 nucleotides agree with TRBD1. Germline CDR1 MNHEY, CDR2 SVGAGI. This CDR3 has 15 amino acids. Trimming cost V 6 bases and J 4 bases; bases outside gene matches: 8. The CDR3 sequence is CASSRGQGIPYGYTF. Here the CDR3 DNA reads TGTGCCAGCAGCAGGGGACAGGGGATACCCTATGGCTACACCTTC.

The chain combines TRBV4-1 with TRBJ2-1, with TRBD2 matching over 14 bases. With 4 bases clipped from V and 9 bases from J, the junction kept 5 bases outside the gene matches. This CDR3 has 15 residues. The germline CDR1 and CDR2 sequences are MGHRA and YSYEKL. The CDR3 sequence is CASSRGLAGGGEQFF. In DNA, the CDR3 is TGCGCCAGCAGCCGCGGACTAGCGGGAGGTGGTGAGCAGTTCTTC.

This chain connects TRBV6-2 or TRBV6-3 to TRBJ2-7; 11 bases agree with TRBD1. The CDR3 runs 16 residues. The germline gives CDR1 MNHEY, CDR2 SVGEGT. The ends lost 2 bases at V and 4 bases at J; junction bases unmatched: 7. CDR3 protein: CASSYATDRGQYEQYF. CDR3 DNA sequence: TGTGCCAGCAGTTACGCCACGGACAGGGGGCAATACGAGCAGTACTTC.

The chain is built from TRBV29-1 and TRBJ1-2; 8 bases are a match to TRBD1. Germline V CDR1 and CDR2: SQVTM, ANQGSEA. The CDR3 spans 13 residues. With V trimmed by 5 bases and J by 7 bases, 9 bases remained unmatched. The CDR3 region has the DNA TGCAGCGTTACATGGACAGGGCGGAGTGGCTACACCTTC. This sequence encodes CSVTWTGRSGYTF.

The gene calls are TRBV20-1 and TRBJ1-4; no clear D. The CDR3 is made up of 12 amino acids. Looked up from germline, CDR1 is DFQATT and CDR2 is SNEGSKA (reference sequence). The germline V and J ends were trimmed by 3 bases and 8 bases, with 10 bases remaining between them. The CDR3 reads CSASDPREKLFF. The DNA of the CDR3 is TGCAGTGCTAGTGATCCGAGGGAAAAACTGTTTTTT.

V gene TRBV5-1 combines with J gene TRBJ2-7; TRBD2 agrees at 12 bases. This CDR3 is built from 15 residues. With V trimmed by 4 bases and J by 0 bases, 2 bases remained unmatched. Germline V gene lookup returns CDR1 SGHRS and CDR2 YFSETQ. The chain's CDR3 is CASSKTSGSSYEQYF. The CDR3 DNA sequence: TGCGCCAGCAGCAAGACTAGCGGGAGCTCCTACGAGCAGTACTTC.

The V gene is TRBV28, the J gene TRBJ1-2; D remains ambiguous. Trimming shortened V by 2 bases and J by 2 bases, and 9 bases separated the two germline ends. CDR1 and CDR2 from the germline V gene are MDHEN and SYDVKM. This CDR3 spans 14 amino acids. In DNA form, the CDR3 reads TGTGCCAGCAGTTTAGGGCAGGCCAACTATGGCTACACCTTC. This encodes CASSLGQANYGYTF.

This chain uses TRBV20-1 with TRBJ2-7, with a possible D match to TRBD1 (6 bases). Trimming pared 3 bases from V and 4 bases from J, leaving 19 bases between. Germline values: CDR1 DFQATT, CDR2 SNEGSKA (reference sequence). This CDR3 comprises 15 residues. The CDR3 here is CSASRRGSNLYEQYF. As DNA, the CDR3 is TGCAGTGCTAGTCGCAGGGGTTCGAATTTATACGAGCAGTACTTC.

The chain joins TRBV7-9 to TRBJ1-3; TRBD1 matches 7 bases. Per germline, CDR1 SEHNR and CDR2 FQNEAQ (reference sequence). The CDR3 has 15 amino acids. V gave up 0 bases and J gave up 2 bases; unmatched junction bases: 1. The CDR3 region is CASSLAGTAGNTIYF. The CDR3 bases are TGTGCCAGCAGCTTAGCCGGGACAGCTGGAAACACCATATATTTT.

The chain joins TRBV10-3 to TRBJ1-1; 12 bases are shared with TRBD1. The V gene's germline CDR1 is ENHRY and CDR2 SYGVKD. The J segment lost 4 bases and the V segment lost 11 bases, leaving 14 bases of the junction unmatched. The CDR3 has 16 residues. This chain's CDR3 is CAATPGQGAPGTEAFF. The CDR3, as DNA: TGTGCCGCCACGCCGGGACAGGGGGCGCCTGGCACTGAAGCTTTCTTT.

The CDR3 DNA reads TGTGCCAGCAGTCCCGGGGGAAACACTGAAGCTTTCTTT. Protein: CASSPGGNTEAFF. The V and J genes are TRBV11-3 and TRBJ1-1, with TRBD1 as a possible D gene (5 bases). The V gene's germline CDR1 is SGHNT and CDR2 YENEEA. The germline V and J ends were trimmed by 6 bases and 2 bases, with 10 bases remaining between them. The CDR3 is 13 residues long.

This chain links TRBV27 with TRBJ2-7; D unclear. The CDR3 runs 13 residues. Germline CDR1 reads MNHEY; CDR2 reads SMNVEV (reference sequence). Trimming stripped 2 bases from V and 3 bases from J, with 8 bases between. CDR3 sequence: CASSLGRYYEQYF. DNA of the CDR3: TGTGCCAGCAGTTTAGGCAGGTACTACGAGCAGTACTTC.

The V call is TRBV2, the J call TRBJ1-2; 9 positions match TRBD1. CDR3 length equals 14 residues. CDR1 is SNHLY and CDR2 is FYNNEI in the germline V gene. V trimming: 5 bases; J trimming: 8 bases; junction bases outside the gene matches: 9. CDR3 sequence reads: CASSPGQGFFGYTF. The DNA of the CDR3 is TGTGCCAGCAGTCCCGGACAGGGGTTCTTCGGCTACACCTTC.

The CDR3 region has the DNA TGCAGTGCTAGTGGACAGGGGGCTTTCGGCTACGAGCAGTACTTC. Translating gives CSASGQGAFGYEQYF. V usage is TRBV20-1 and J usage is TRBJ2-7; 11 bases are shared with TRBD1. The CDR3 runs to 15 residues. From germline, CDR1 is DFQATT and CDR2 SNEGSKA (reference sequence). V gave up 3 bases and J gave up 3 bases; unmatched junction bases: 7.

The rearrangement uses TRBV21-1 and TRBJ1-3; the table calls TRBD1, which could not be checked here. TRBV21-1 is assigned pseudogene status. The CDR3 loop spans 13 amino acids. CDR3 sequence reads: CASSGTVGNTIYF. The CDR3 region has the DNA TGTGCCAGCAGCGGGACAGTGGGAAACACCATATATTTT.

Details on this clone: Its ends do not fully match the called genes, so a read error is possible. The chain carries TRBV7-7 and TRBJ2-1; 7 positions match TRBD1. Germline assignment: CDR1 SSHAT and CDR2 FNYEAQ (reference sequence). The CDR3 has 13 residues. The CDR3 DNA follows: TGTGCTAGCAGTGGGACAGCGACCAATGAGCAGTTCTTC. Amino acid sequence: CASSGTATNEQFF.

The chain is built from TRBV27 and TRBJ2-7; 7 positions match TRBD1. Losses at the gene ends were 6 bases for V and 7 bases for J; bases not matched to a gene: 9. CDR1 and CDR2 from the germline V gene are MNHEY and SMNVEV (reference sequence). The CDR3 loop spans 13 amino acids. The CDR3 here is CASSPLQGREQYF. In nucleotides, the CDR3 is TGTGCCAGCAGCCCCCTACAGGGGAGAGAGCAGTACTTC.

The sample holds a few counts of this clone. This rearrangement joins TRBV18 to TRBJ1-5; D is ambiguous. V shed 2 bases and J shed 5 bases, with 10 bases lying between them. The CDR3 runs 14 residues. Germline CDR1 is KGHSH and CDR2 is LQKENI. The CDR3 bases are TGTGCCAGCTCACCATTTTCAGCGGATCAGCCCCAGCATTTT. Translating it yields CASSPFSADQPQHF.

The rearrangement links TRBV7-3 to TRBJ2-1, with a weak D call TRBD2 (6 bases). Germline CDR1 SGHTA, CDR2 FQGTGA. The CDR3 extends over 14 amino acids. Trimming left V 0 bases short and J 7 bases short, with 10 bases between. CDR3 sequence: CASSLTLGRNEQFF. Here the CDR3 DNA reads TGTGCCAGCAGCTTAACACTGGGGAGGAATGAGCAGTTCTTC.

The chain has TRBV5-1 and TRBJ2-1, with D perhaps matching TRBD2 (5 bases). The CDR3 is made up of 14 amino acids. Germline CDR1 is SGHRS and CDR2 is YFSETQ. Trimming removed 2 bases at V and 5 bases at J, with 11 bases between. The CDR3 sequence is CASSFLRGNNEQFF. The CDR3 bases are TGCGCCAGCAGCTTTCTTCGGGGAAACAATGAGCAGTTCTTC.

The chain couples TRBV10-3 to TRBJ1-5; D might be TRBD1 (5 bases). Trimming removed 2 bases at V and 7 bases at J, with 12 bases between. The CDR3 spans 14 residues. CDR1 ENHRY and CDR2 SYGVKD come from the germline V gene. The CDR3 is CAISEGSQGQPQHF. In DNA, the CDR3 is TGTGCCATCAGTGAGGGAAGTCAGGGACAGCCCCAGCATTTT.

The CDR3 here is CASRQSGANVLTF. The CDR3 bases are TGTGCCAGCAGACAGTCTGGGGCCAACGTCCTGACTTTC. The V call is TRBV6-5, the J call TRBJ2-6; D gene uncertain. Germline CDR1 MNHEY, CDR2 SVGAGI. This CDR3 has 13 residues. The V and J ends lost 6 bases and 1 base respectively, with 4 bases between them.

The chain has TRBV11-1 and TRBJ1-6; TRBD1 aligns across 7 bases. CDR1 is SGHAT, CDR2 FQDESV, per germline (reference sequence). This CDR3 spans 15 amino acids. V was pared by 5 bases and J by 7 bases, with 8 bases of the junction left unmatched. The CDR3 DNA sequence: TGTGCCAGCAGCCCTGGGACAGATAGAAATTCACCCCTCCACTTT. Protein: CASSPGTDRNSPLHF.

This rearrangement joins TRBV5-1 to TRBJ2-5, with TRBD2 matching over 9 bases. Germline V gene data show CDR1 as SGHRS and CDR2 as YFSETQ. This CDR3 spans 15 amino acids. V gave up 2 bases and J gave up 4 bases; unmatched junction bases: 6. DNA of the CDR3: TGCGCCAGCAGCTTTAGCGGGAGTTTCGTAGAGACCCAGTACTTC. Protein sequence: CASSFSGSFVETQYF.

V is TRBV30 and J is TRBJ2-1; 8 bases are shared with TRBD2. There are 14 residues in the CDR3. Looked up from germline, CDR1 is GTSNPN and CDR2 is SVGIG (reference sequence). V dropped 5 bases and J dropped 9; count of bases not matched to a gene: 12. The CDR3 spells CAWGAAGVGGEQFF. The DNA for the CDR3 is TGTGCCTGGGGTGCAGCGGGAGTGGGTGGTGAGCAGTTCTTC.